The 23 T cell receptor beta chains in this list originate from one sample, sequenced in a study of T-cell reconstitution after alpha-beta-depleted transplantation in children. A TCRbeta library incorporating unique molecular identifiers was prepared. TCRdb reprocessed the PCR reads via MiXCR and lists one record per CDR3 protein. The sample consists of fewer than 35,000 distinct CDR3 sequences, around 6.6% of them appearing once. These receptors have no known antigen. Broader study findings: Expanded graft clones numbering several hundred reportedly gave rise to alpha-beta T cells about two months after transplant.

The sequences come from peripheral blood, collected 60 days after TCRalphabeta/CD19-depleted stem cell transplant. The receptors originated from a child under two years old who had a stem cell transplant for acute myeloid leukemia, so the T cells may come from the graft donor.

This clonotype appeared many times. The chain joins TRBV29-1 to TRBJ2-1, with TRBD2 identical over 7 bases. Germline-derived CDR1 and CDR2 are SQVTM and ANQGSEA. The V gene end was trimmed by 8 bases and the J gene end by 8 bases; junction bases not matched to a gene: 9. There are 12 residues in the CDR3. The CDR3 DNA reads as TGCAGCAGCGGGACCGCCATCGATGAGCAGTTCTTC. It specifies CSSGTAIDEQFF.

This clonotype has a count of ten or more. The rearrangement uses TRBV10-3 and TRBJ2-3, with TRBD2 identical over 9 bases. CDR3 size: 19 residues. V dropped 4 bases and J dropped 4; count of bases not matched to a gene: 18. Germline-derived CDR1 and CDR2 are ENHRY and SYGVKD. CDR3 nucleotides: TGTGCCATCAGTGTATCCAGCGGGGGGACCAGACTCCCCCCAGATACGCAGTATTTT. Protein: CAISVSSGGTRLPPDTQYF.

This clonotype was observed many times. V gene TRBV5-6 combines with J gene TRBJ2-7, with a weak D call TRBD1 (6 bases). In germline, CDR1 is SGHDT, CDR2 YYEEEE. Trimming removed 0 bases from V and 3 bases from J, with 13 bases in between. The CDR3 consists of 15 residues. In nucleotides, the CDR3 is TGTGCCAGCAGCTTGGGCAGGGGTTGGATCTACGAGCAGTACTTC. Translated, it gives CASSLGRGWIYEQYF.

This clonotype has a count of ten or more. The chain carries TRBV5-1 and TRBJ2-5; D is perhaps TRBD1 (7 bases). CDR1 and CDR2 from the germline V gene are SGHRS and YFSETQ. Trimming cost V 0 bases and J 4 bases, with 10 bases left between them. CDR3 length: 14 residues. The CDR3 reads CASSLGQGGETQYF. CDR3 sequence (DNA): TGCGCCAGCAGCTTGGGTCAGGGGGGAGAGACCCAGTACTTC.

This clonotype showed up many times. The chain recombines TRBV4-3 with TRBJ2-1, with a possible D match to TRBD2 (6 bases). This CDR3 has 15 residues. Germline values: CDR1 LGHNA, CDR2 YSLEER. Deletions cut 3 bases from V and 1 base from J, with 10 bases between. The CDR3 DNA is TGCGCCAGCAGCCAGTGGGGGGTTTCCTACAATGAGCAGTTCTTC. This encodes CASSQWGVSYNEQFF.

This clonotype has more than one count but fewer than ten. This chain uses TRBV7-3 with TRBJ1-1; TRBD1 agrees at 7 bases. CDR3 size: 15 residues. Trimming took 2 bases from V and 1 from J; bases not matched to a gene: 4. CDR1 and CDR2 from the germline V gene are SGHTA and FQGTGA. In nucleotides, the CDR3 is TGTGCCAGCAGCTTAGTTCGACAGGGGAACACTGAAGCTTTCTTT. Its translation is CASSLVRQGNTEAFF.

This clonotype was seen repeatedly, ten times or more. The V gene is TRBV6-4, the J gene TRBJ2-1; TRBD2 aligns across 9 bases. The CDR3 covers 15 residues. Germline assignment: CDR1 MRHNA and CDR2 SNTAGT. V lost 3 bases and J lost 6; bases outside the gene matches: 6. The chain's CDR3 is CASSDSGSPRNEQFF. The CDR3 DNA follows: TGTGCCAGCAGTGATAGCGGGAGCCCCCGCAATGAGCAGTTCTTC.

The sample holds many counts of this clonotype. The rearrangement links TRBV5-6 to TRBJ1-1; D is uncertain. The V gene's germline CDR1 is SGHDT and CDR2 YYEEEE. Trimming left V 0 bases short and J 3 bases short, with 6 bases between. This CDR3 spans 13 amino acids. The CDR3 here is CASSLGSYTEAFF. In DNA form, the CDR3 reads TGTGCCAGCAGCTTGGGATCCTACACTGAAGCTTTCTTT.

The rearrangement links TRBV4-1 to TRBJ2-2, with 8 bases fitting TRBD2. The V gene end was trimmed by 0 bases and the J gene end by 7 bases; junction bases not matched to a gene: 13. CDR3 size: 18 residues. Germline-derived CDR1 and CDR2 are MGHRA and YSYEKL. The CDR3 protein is CASSQDGGGRTGNGELFF. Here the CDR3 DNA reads TGCGCCAGCAGCCAAGATGGCGGCGGGAGGACGGGGAACGGGGAGCTGTTTTTT.

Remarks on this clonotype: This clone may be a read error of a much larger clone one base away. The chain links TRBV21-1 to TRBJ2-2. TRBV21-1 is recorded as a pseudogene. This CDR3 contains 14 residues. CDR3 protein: CASNKERGTGELFF. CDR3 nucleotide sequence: TGTGCCAGCAACAAAGAGAGAGGAACCGGGGAGCTGTTTTTT.

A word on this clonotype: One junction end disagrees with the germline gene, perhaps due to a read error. The DNA of the CDR3 is TGCGCCTGCAGCTTGGGAGTTTCCTACGAGCAGTACTTC. Its protein is CACSLGVSYEQYF. The chain joins TRBV5-1 to TRBJ2-7; possibly TRBD2 for D (5 bases). Germline V lookup: CDR1 SGHRS, CDR2 YFSETQ. The CDR3 contains 13 residues.

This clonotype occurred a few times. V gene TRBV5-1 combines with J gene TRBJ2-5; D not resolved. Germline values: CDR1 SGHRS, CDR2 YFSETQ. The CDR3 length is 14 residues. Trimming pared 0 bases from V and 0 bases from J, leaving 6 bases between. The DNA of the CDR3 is TGCGCCAGCAGCTTGGAAGGGAACCAAGAGACCCAGTACTTC. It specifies CASSLEGNQETQYF.

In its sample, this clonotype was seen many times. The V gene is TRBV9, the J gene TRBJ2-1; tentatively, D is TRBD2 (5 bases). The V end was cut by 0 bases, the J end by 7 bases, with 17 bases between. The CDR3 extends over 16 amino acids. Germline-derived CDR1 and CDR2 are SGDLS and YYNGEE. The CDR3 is CASSVAGVARMNEQFF. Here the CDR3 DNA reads TGTGCCAGCAGCGTAGCTGGGGTAGCGCGGATGAATGAGCAGTTCTTC. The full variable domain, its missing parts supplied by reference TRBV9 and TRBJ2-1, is DSGVTQTPKHLITATGQRVTLRCSPRSGDLSVYWYQQSLDQGLQFLIQYYNGEERAKGNILERFSAQQFPDLHSELNLSSLELGDSALYFCASSVAGVARMNEQFFGPGTRLTVL.

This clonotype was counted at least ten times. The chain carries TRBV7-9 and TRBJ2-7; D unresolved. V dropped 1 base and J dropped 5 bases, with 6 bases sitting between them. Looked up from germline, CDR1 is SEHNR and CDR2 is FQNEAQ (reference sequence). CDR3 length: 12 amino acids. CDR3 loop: CASSLDRDEQYF. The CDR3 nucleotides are TGTGCCAGCAGCTTAGATCGGGACGAGCAGTACTTC.

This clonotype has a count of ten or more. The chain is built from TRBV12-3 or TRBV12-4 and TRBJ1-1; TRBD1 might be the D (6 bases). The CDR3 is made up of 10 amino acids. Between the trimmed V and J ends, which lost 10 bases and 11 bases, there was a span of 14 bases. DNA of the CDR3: TGTGCCATCCCGGGACACGAGGCTTTCTTT. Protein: CAIPGHEAFF.

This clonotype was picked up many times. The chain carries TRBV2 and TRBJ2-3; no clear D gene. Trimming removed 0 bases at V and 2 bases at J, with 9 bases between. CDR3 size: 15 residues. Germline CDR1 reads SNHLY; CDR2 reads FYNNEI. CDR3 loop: CASSEARQYTDTQYF. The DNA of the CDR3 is TGTGCCAGCAGTGAAGCTAGGCAGTACACAGATACGCAGTATTTT.

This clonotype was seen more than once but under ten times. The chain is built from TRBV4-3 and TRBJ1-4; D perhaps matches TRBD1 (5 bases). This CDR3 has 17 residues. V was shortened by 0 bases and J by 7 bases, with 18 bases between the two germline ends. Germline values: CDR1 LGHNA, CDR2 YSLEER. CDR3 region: CASSQDTSGPGGEKLFF. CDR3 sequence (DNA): TGCGCCAGCAGCCAAGATACGTCGGGGCCGGGGGGTGAAAAACTGTTTTTT.

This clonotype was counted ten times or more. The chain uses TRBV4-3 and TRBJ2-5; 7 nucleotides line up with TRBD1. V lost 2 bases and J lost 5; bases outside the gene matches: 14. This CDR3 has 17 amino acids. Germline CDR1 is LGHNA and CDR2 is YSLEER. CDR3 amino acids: CASSQKPLTGSVETQYF. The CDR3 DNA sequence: TGCGCCAGCAGCCAAAAACCTCTGACAGGGTCGGTGGAGACCCAGTACTTC.

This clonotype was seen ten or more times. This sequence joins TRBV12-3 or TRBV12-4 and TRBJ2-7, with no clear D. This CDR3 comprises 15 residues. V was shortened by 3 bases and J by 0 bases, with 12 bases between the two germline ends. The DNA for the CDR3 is TGTGCCAGCAGTTTTGCCCCGGCGCACTCCTACGAGCAGTACTTC. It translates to CASSFAPAHSYEQYF.

CDR3 in DNA: TGTGCCAGCAGTTACCAGAATTACAATGAGCAGTTCTTC. Translated, it gives CASSYQNYNEQFF. V usage is TRBV6-2 or TRBV6-3 and J usage is TRBJ2-1; D ambiguous. Germline CDR1 and CDR2: MNHEY and SVGEGT. This CDR3 spans 13 amino acids. The V end lost 2 bases, the J end lost 4 bases, and 6 bases lay between the germline ends.

This CDR3 reads CASSLDSSFNTGELFF. The CDR3 DNA reads as TGTGCCAGCAGCTTAGACAGTAGTTTCAACACCGGGGAGCTGTTTTTT. V gene TRBV7-6 combines with J gene TRBJ2-2; D gene ambiguous. Per the germline V gene, CDR1 is SGHVS and CDR2 is FNYEAQ. V was clipped by 1 base and J by 2 bases, with 11 bases between them. This CDR3 has 16 residues. Looking up the rest from reference TRBV7-6 and TRBJ2-2 gives the full variable domain: GAGVSQSPRYKVTKRGQDVALRCDPISGHVSLYWYRQALGQGPEFLTYFNYEAQQDKSGLPNDRFSAERPEGSISTLTIQRTEQRDSAMYRCASSLDSSFNTGELFFGEGSRLTVL.

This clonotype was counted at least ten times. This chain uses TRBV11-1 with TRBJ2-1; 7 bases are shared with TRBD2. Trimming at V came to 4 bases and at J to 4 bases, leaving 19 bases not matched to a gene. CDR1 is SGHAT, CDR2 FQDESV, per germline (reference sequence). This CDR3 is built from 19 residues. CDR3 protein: CASSSTLPLERGPYNEQFF. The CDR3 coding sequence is TGTGCCAGCAGCTCCACTCTCCCTCTAGAGCGGGGTCCTTACAATGAGCAGTTCTTC.

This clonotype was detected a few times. The CDR3 nucleotides read TGTGCCACCAGTGATCACGGGACAGGGAGGAGGAATGAGCAGTTCTTC. It yields the protein CATSDHGTGRRNEQFF. The V call is TRBV24-1, the J call TRBJ2-1; TRBD1 agrees at 9 bases. Trimming removed 3 bases from V and 7 bases from J; junction bases left unmatched: 9. The CDR3 sequence is 16 residues long. The germline V gene encodes CDR1 KGHDR and CDR2 SFDVKD.